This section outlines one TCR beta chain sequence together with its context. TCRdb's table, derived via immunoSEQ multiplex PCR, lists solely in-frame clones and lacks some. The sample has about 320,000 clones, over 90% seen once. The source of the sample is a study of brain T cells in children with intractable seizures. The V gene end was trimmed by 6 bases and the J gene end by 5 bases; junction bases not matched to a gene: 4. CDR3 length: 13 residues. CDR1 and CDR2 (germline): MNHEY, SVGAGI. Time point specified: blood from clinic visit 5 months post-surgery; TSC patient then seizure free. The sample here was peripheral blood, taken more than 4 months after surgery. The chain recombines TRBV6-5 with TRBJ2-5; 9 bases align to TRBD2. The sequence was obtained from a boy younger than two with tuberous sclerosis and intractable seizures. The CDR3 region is CASSFSGSETQYF. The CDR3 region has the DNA TGTGCCAGCAGCTTTAGCGGGAGCGAGACCCAGTACTTC.